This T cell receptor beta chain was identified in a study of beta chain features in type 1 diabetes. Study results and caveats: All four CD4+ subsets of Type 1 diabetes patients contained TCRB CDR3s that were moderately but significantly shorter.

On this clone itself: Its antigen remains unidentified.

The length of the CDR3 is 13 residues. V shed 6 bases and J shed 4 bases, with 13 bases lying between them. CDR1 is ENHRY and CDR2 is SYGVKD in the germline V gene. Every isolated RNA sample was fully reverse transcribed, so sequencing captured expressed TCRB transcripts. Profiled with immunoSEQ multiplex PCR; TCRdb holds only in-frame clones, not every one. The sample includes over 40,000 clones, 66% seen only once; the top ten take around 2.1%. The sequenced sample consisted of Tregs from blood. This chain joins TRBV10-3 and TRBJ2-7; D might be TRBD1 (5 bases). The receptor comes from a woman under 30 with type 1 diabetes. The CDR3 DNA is TGTGCCATCAGAAAGACAGAACCTTACGAGCAGTACTTC. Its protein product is CAIRKTEPYEQYF.